Listed below are T cell receptor beta chains from one sample, sequenced in a study of T-cell reconstitution after alpha-beta-depleted transplantation in children. TCRdb reanalysed the PCR reads using MiXCR and keeps one entry per CDR3 protein. The sample records hundreds of thousands of distinct CDR3 sequences, roughly 16% being singletons. Specimen: PBMCs, mostly from graft donor cells, collected 360 days after TCRalphabeta/CD19-depleted stem cell transplant. Source of these receptors: a male patient aged 5 to 17 who had a stem cell transplant for acute lymphoblastic leukemia, so the T cells may come from the graft donor. The CDR3 runs from the conserved cysteine through the conserved F or W. The D gene is left open where the match is weak. Not every row has a clone size; where given, it reads once, few, many or a size class.

many,TRBD1,TRBJ2-1,TRBV4-1,TGCGCCAGCAGCAGGAGGTTGACAGGGGGGATGGACAATGAGCAGTTCTTC,CASSRRLTGGMDNEQFF
few,.,TRBJ2-3,TRBV27,TGTGCCAGCAGTCGAATACTCCCAGATACGCAGTATTTT,CASSRILPDTQYF
.,.,TRBJ2-3,TRBV20-1,TGCTGTGCTGATCCGGGATTCCTGACCCCCGAGAAAGGGGATACGCAGTATTTT,CCADPGFLTPEKGDTQYF
few,.,TRBJ1-2,TRBV29-1,TGCAGCGTATCCGGGCCCTACTGGGAAGGCTACACCTTC,CSVSGPYWEGYTF
few,TRBD2,TRBJ2-7,TRBV2,TGTGCCAGCAGCGCGGGACTAGCGGGAGGCATTTTGAGGTTGGCCTCCTACGAGCAGTACTTC,CASSAGLAGGILRLASYEQYF
few,TRBD1,TRBJ1-2,TRBV13,TGTGCCAGCAGCTTACGAGGGGGCGAGGGCTACACCTTC,CASSLRGGEGYTF
few,.,TRBJ2-1,TRBV6-1,TGTGCCAGCAGAGCGGGTCCCCCTGAGCAGTTCTTC,CASRAGPPEQFF
.,TRBD2,TRBJ2-7,TRBV11-2,TGTGCCAGCAGCTACGATAGCGGGAGGGCCTACGAGCAGTACTTC,CASSYDSGRAYEQYF
.,TRBD2,TRBJ2-1,TRBV12-3/TRBV12-4,TGTGCCAGCAGTCCCCCCTTAGCGGGAGAATTTCGGAATGAGCAGTTCTTC,CASSPPLAGEFRNEQFF
few,.,TRBJ2-7,TRBV7-9,TGTGCCAGCAGCTACTCTAGCAAGGTGAACTACGAGCAGTACTTC,CASSYSSKVNYEQYF
.,.,TRBJ2-1,TRBV7-2,TGTGCCAGCAGCGCCTCACTCGTACCGGATTTCAATGAGCAGTTCTTC,CASSASLVPDFNEQFF
.,.,TRBJ2-7,TRBV4-2,TGTGCCAGCAGCCAAGAGGGCACGGTCCCCTCCTACGAGCAGTACTTC,CASSQEGTVPSYEQYF
.,.,TRBJ1-4,TRBV5-1,TGCGCCAGCAGCTTGGTCGGACAGAGCCCTAATGAAAAACTGTTTTTT,CASSLVGQSPNEKLFF
.,.,TRBJ2-7,TRBV24-1,TGTGCCACCAGACGGGACTCCGGAGCCGAGCAGTACTTC,CATRRDSGAEQYF
many,.,TRBJ2-7,TRBV4-2,TGTGCCAGCAGCCAACGCCCAATGGCCTACGAGCAGTACTTC,CASSQRPMAYEQYF
.,.,TRBJ2-6,TRBV6-1,TGTGCCAGCAGAACGGGTCCCTACCCTGGGGCCAACGTCCTGACTTTC,CASRTGPYPGANVLTF
many,.,TRBJ2-1,TRBV5-1,TGCGCCAGCAGCACGGGACCTTACTACAATGAGCAGTTCTTC,CASSTGPYYNEQFF
many,.,TRBJ2-5,TRBV5-1,TGCGCCAGCAGCGGCCCTAACCAAGAGACCCAGTACTTC,CASSGPNQETQYF
few,TRBD2,TRBJ2-1,TRBV19,TGTGCCAGTAGTCCGAGGAACAAACGACTAGCGGGAGTAGATGAGCAGTTCTTC,CASSPRNKRLAGVDEQFF
few,TRBD2,TRBJ2-3,TRBV29-1,TGCAGCGTAGCGGGAGGGCCACGTGGCACAGATACGCAGTATTTT,CSVAGGPRGTDTQYF
.,.,TRBJ2-7,TRBV20-1,TGCAGTGCTAGAGATCACCAGCAGTACTTC,CSARDHQQYF
many,.,TRBJ2-2,TRBV5-4,TGTGCCAGCAGCTTGGAATGGGGAGATACCGGGGAGCTGTTTTTT,CASSLEWGDTGELFF
many,TRBD1,TRBJ2-7,TRBV4-1,TGCGCCAGCAAGGCCGTGGCAGGGGGCCCCTACGAGCAGTACTTC,CASKAVAGGPYEQYF
few,TRBD2,TRBJ2-7,TRBV6-2/TRBV6-3,TGTGCCAGCAGTTACGATCCGGGACTAGCGGACCCCTACGAGCAGTACTTC,CASSYDPGLADPYEQYF
.,.,TRBJ1-1,TRBV6-1,TGTGCCAGCAGTGAATTCGACGGATTCATGAACACTGAAGCTTTCTTT,CASSEFDGFMNTEAFF
once,TRBD2,TRBJ2-7,TRBV7-9,TGTGCCAGCAGCCCGGGACTAGCGGGACCCTACGAGCTGTACTTC,CASSPGLAGPYELYF
few,TRBD2,TRBJ2-7,TRBV12-3/TRBV12-4,TGTGCCAGCAGACCCCTAGCGGGAGGGCCGCACGAGCAGTACTTC,CASRPLAGGPHEQYF
few,TRBD1,TRBJ2-5,TRBV27,TGTGCCAGCAGTTTATCCCCCGCTCAGGACAGGGTTTTCGAGACCCAGTACTTC,CASSLSPAQDRVFETQYF
many,.,TRBJ2-7,TRBV7-8,TGCGCCAGCAGCTTGGTGGGTCGGGGCTACGAGCAGTACTTC,CASSLVGRGYEQYF
.,.,TRBJ1-5,TRBV7-3,TGTGCCAGCAGCCCAGTGGGCCTTAGGGTGGCTCAGCCCCAGCATTTT,CASSPVGLRVAQPQHF
many,.,TRBJ2-1,TRBV5-1,TGTGCCAGCAGTTTAACAGGGTCCTACAATGAGCAGTTCTTC,CASSLTGSYNEQFF
few,TRBD1,TRBJ1-1,TRBV29-1,TGCAGCGTTGATCCCCCCACCGCGACAGGGGTGAAGAACACTGAAGCTTTCTTT,CSVDPPTATGVKNTEAFF
few,TRBD1,TRBJ2-7,TRBV29-1,TGCAGCGTTGGCCGGGACAGGGCTCCCCTCGAGCAGTACTTC,CSVGRDRAPLEQYF
.,.,TRBJ2-7,TRBV4-1,TGCGCCAGCAGCCAAGATGACCGGGAGAAATTGAACGAGCAGTACTTC,CASSQDDREKLNEQYF
.,TRBD1,TRBJ2-6,TRBV5-1,TGCGCCAGCAGCCTCGGGACAGGGGAGGTCAACGTCCTGACTTTC,CASSLGTGEVNVLTF
.,.,TRBJ2-1,TRBV9,TGTGCCAGCAGCGTAGTAACAGGGCGTGGGAATGAGCAGTTCTTC,CASSVVTGRGNEQFF
.,.,TRBJ2-4,TRBV24-1,TGTGCCACCAGTGACCCGCCCAAAAACATTCAGTACTTC,CATSDPPKNIQYF
.,.,TRBJ1-1,TRBV20-1,TGCAGTGCTAGAGATCTCCCCCGGGGTACTGAAGCTTTCTTT,CSARDLPRGTEAFF
few,TRBD1,TRBJ2-7,TRBV29-1,TGCAGCGTTCGGACAGGTGTTTACGAGCAGTACTTC,CSVRTGVYEQYF
.,TRBD2,TRBJ2-1,TRBV12-3/TRBV12-4,TGTGCCAGCAGTGCCCTTATAGCGGGCGCTCTTAGTTACAATGAGCAGTTCTTC,CASSALIAGALSYNEQFF
few,.,TRBJ2-1,TRBV12-3/TRBV12-4,TGTGCCAGCAGTACGAGCTACTACGGTAGCAATGAGCAGTTCTTC,CASSTSYYGSNEQFF
.,.,TRBJ2-6,TRBV7-9,TGTGCCAGCAGCCGGGACGTCCTCTCTGGGGCCAACGTCCTGACTTTC,CASSRDVLSGANVLTF
.,TRBD2,TRBJ2-2,TRBV30,TGTGCCTGGGGTGGGACTAGCATGAACACCGGGGAGCTGTTTTTT,CAWGGTSMNTGELFF
few,TRBD1,TRBJ1-6,TRBV12-3/TRBV12-4,TGTGCCAGCAGTTTGGGGGGACAGGGATATGATCCCCTCCACTTT,CASSLGGQGYDPLHF
.,.,TRBJ2-4,TRBV10-2,TGCGCCAGCAGTGATTTGGGTTCGGGGAAAAACATTCAGTACTTC,CASSDLGSGKNIQYF
few,.,TRBJ1-3,TRBV5-8,TGTGCCAGCAGCTCCCTGACGGCAGGCTCTGGAAACACCATATATTTT,CASSSLTAGSGNTIYF
few,.,TRBJ2-1,TRBV9,TGTGCCAGCAGCGTAGTTGATACTAGCTGGGCTTCTGAGCAGTTCTTC,CASSVVDTSWASEQFF
few,.,TRBJ2-6,TRBV6-1,TGTGCCACCTGGGACTCTGGGGCCAACGTCCTGACTTTC,CATWDSGANVLTF
.,.,TRBJ2-3,TRBV10-3,TGTGCCATCAGTAGGGCAGAGTACTCCACAGATACGCAGTATTTT,CAISRAEYSTDTQYF
.,.,TRBJ1-2,TRBV11-2,TGTGCCAGCAGCCTGTCCCACGGAGGCGGTAGGGGCGGCTACACCTTC,CASSLSHGGGRGGYTF
.,TRBD2,TRBJ2-3,TRBV7-8,TGTGCCAGCAGTTCGGGAGGGCTAGCGACGCAGTATTTT,CASSSGGLATQYF
.,.,TRBJ1-6,TRBV6-1,TGTGCCAGCAGCATTGACAGGCCTAATTCACCCCTCCACTTT,CASSIDRPNSPLHF
few,TRBD1,TRBJ2-3,TRBV24-1,TGTGCCACCAGTGAGGGGGACAGTTTAACAGATACGCAGTATTTT,CATSEGDSLTDTQYF